This T cell receptor (beta chain) was sequenced in a study of cytomegalovirus exposure and HLA in healthy donors. As for the study in general: An earlier analysis found 110 million or so unique TCR beta sequences from approximately 200 million T cells. Overall study results and limits: A prior analysis recorded that most TCR beta V segments were productive about 87% or about 30% of the time. A later analysis appeared to link common viral pathogens to several of the most significant clusters.

A multiplex PCR was run with 60 Vbeta primers and 13 Jbeta primers. Per the original methods: Roughly 11 million of the 60 million to 90 million unique TCR beta chains counted in a later analysis were shared. Generated by immunoSEQ multiplex PCR, the TCRdb table keeps only in-frame clones and is missing some. That table furnishes V, J and clone size, whereas the DNA furnished D and trimming. The sample lists roughly 110,000 clones; roughly three quarters were seen once. Germline V gene lookup returns CDR1 SGHNT and CDR2 YYREEE (reference sequence). J was trimmed by 0 bases and V by 1 base; bases with no gene match: 0. This CDR3 has 15 residues. A word on this clone: The antigen is not known.

This chain uses TRBV5-4 with TRBJ2-1; 8 bases map to TRBD1. Sequencing input: PBMCs. The receptor was derived from a man between 18 and 29 years old in good health and CMV-seronegative. The CDR3: CASSLTGGSYNEQFF. CDR3 nucleotides: TGTGCCAGCAGCTTGACAGGGGGCTCCTACAATGAGCAGTTCTTC.